The rows below give T cell receptor beta chains drawn from one sample of a study of post-analysis software for immune sequencing data. TCRdb passed the PCR reads through MiXCR, listing each CDR3 protein once. The sample consists of about 540,000 distinct CDR3 sequences, around 36% of them appearing once. Sequenced input: blood. The receptors shown here come from a girl aged 2-17 years with multiple sclerosis. Each CDR3 is given with its conserved first and last residue. A D gene is named only where the DNA matches it firmly. The listing skips clone size in some rows; elsewhere it reads once, few, many or a size class.

V: TRBV27
size: few
J: TRBJ1-2
D: -
DNA: TGTGCCAGCGCAGGGGCCTATGGCTACACCTTC
CDR3: CASAGAYGYTF

V: TRBV20-1
size: -
J: TRBJ2-4
D: -
DNA: TGCAGTGCTGACAGCCCCGGTGACATTCAGTACTTC
CDR3: CSADSPGDIQYF

V: TRBV20-1
size: -
J: TRBJ2-3
D: TRBD2
DNA: TGCAGTGCTAGGACTGCGGCGGGGGGTACAGATACGCAGTATTTT
CDR3: CSARTAAGGTDTQYF

V: TRBV5-1
size: few
J: TRBJ2-1
D: TRBD2
DNA: TGCGCCAGCAGCGGGGCTAGCGGCAATCTAGTCCTTACTAATGAGCAGTTCTTC
CDR3: CASSGASGNLVLTNEQFF

V: TRBV18
size: few
J: TRBJ2-5
D: -
DNA: TGTGCCAGCTCACCACCGGCCATCCAAGAGACCCAGTACTTC
CDR3: CASSPPAIQETQYF

V: TRBV12-3/TRBV12-4
size: -
J: TRBJ1-1
D: -
DNA: TGTGCCAGCAGACCCGGACATCCTGAAGCTTTCTTT
CDR3: CASRPGHPEAFF

V: TRBV4-1
size: -
J: TRBJ1-2
D: -
DNA: TGCGCCGGCAGCCAAGATGACGGTCGAGGCTACACCTTC
CDR3: CAGSQDDGRGYTF

V: TRBV5-6
size: few
J: TRBJ2-3
D: -
DNA: TGTGCCAGCAGCTTCCAGGGCCGAGATACGCAGTATTTT
CDR3: CASSFQGRDTQYF

V: TRBV20-1
size: once
J: TRBJ1-2
D: TRBD1
DNA: TGCAGTGCTAGGGTGACAGGGAGGAGTGGCTACACCTTC
CDR3: CSARVTGRSGYTF

V: TRBV6-6
size: many
J: TRBJ1-1
D: -
DNA: TGTGCCACCCTACCCGGACAGCTAGGCACTGAAGCTTTCTTT
CDR3: CATLPGQLGTEAFF

V: TRBV10-3
size: few
J: TRBJ2-1
D: -
DNA: TGTGCCATCAGTGACGGGAGCAACAATGAGCAGTTCTTC
CDR3: CAISDGSNNEQFF

V: TRBV20-1
size: few
J: TRBJ1-5
D: TRBD1
DNA: TGCAGTGCTAGTCGAAAGGGGGCTAGCAATCAGCCCCAGCATTTT
CDR3: CSASRKGASNQPQHF

V: TRBV7-9
size: once
J: TRBJ1-4
D: -
DNA: TGTGCCAGCAGCCCTCTCCACCGCAGGGGCGATGAAAAACTGTTTTTT
CDR3: CASSPLHRRGDEKLFF

V: TRBV4-1
size: few
J: TRBJ1-2
D: -
DNA: TGCGCCAGCAGCCAAGATCTTGTCAGGCCTAGCACCTTC
CDR3: CASSQDLVRPSTF

V: TRBV29-1
size: few
J: TRBJ1-1
D: -
DNA: TGCAGCGTTGTCCCGGCGGGCCCCACTGAAGCTTTCTTT
CDR3: CSVVPAGPTEAFF

V: TRBV5-1
size: -
J: TRBJ2-7
D: -
DNA: TGCGCCAGCAGCTTGGAGGTCAGCTCAAGCGAGCAGTACTTC
CDR3: CASSLEVSSSEQYF

V: TRBV20-1
size: once
J: TRBJ1-6
D: -
DNA: TGCAGTGCAATTATTAATAGCTCCTATAATTCACCCCTCCACTTT
CDR3: CSAIINSSYNSPLHF

V: TRBV29-1
size: few
J: TRBJ1-5
D: -
DNA: TGCAGCGTTATCGTTTCGGGGAGAGGCTATGGCAATCAGCCCCAGCATTTT
CDR3: CSVIVSGRGYGNQPQHF

V: TRBV29-1
size: -
J: TRBJ2-5
D: -
DNA: TGCAGCGTTGCGGACAATGTCAGGCTAGAGACCCAGTACTTC
CDR3: CSVADNVRLETQYF

V: TRBV5-1
size: few
J: TRBJ1-2
D: -
DNA: TGCGCCAGCAGCTTAAAAAATAACTATGGCTACACCTTC
CDR3: CASSLKNNYGYTF

V: TRBV7-8
size: many
J: TRBJ2-7
D: TRBD2
DNA: TGTGCCAGCAGCTCTACTAGCGGAGCCTACGAGCAGTACTTC
CDR3: CASSSTSGAYEQYF

V: TRBV14
size: -
J: TRBJ2-7
D: -
DNA: TGTGCCATCAGCCAAGACTCAGGCTACGAGCAGTACTTC
CDR3: CAISQDSGYEQYF

V: TRBV5-1
size: few
J: TRBJ2-3
D: TRBD2
DNA: TGCGCCAGCAGCTTGGAGGGACTAGGGGTGGCAGATACGCAGTATTTT
CDR3: CASSLEGLGVADTQYF